The entry below gives a single TCR beta chain sequence along with its context. Its matching antigen is unknown. The source of the sample is a study of radiation and T cells in renal cell carcinoma. Study findings and constraints: No pretreatment tumor biopsies were available for baseline clonotypes. In blood, top tumor clones expanded by 2 weeks, shrinking by 4.

The germline CDR1 and CDR2 sequences are SGHNT and YYREEE (reference sequence). V was cut by 5 bases and J by 1 base, with 13 bases left in between. The CDR3 contains 15 residues. TCRdb keeps only in-frame clones here, not all; method: immunoSEQ multiplex PCR. This table has more than 95,000 clones, 80% to 85% appearing once. The time point was: baseline pretreatment blood. As to treatment: 15 Gy SBRT to primary tumor, nephrectomy 4 weeks later. Blood was sampled at baseline, 2 weeks and 4 weeks after SBRT. The sample was blood, taken from a patient whose treatment included radiotherapy and nephrectomy. The clonotype was recovered from a woman aged 55-75 years with renal cell carcinoma. The rearrangement joins TRBV5-4 to TRBJ1-3; tentatively, D is TRBD1 (6 bases). CDR3 region: CASRTGPSSGNTIYF. The DNA for the CDR3 is TGTGCCAGCAGAACAGGGCCTTCTTCTGGAAACACCATATATTTT. The full variable domain, with the rest looked up from reference TRBV5-4 and TRBJ1-3, is ETGVTQSPTHLIKTRGQQVTLRCSSQSGHNTVSWYQQALGQGPQFIFQYYREEENGRGNFPPRFSGLQFPNYSSELNVNALELDDSALYLCASRTGPSSGNTIYFGEGSWLTVV.